Listed below are T cell receptor beta chains from one sample, sequenced in a study of Ad26.COV2.S vaccination and SARS-CoV-2 variants. Profiled with immunoSEQ multiplex PCR; TCRdb holds only in-frame clones, not every one. The table shows just over 350,000 clones, with 70% to 90% occurring only once. The sample in question was peripheral blood, obtained in a trial of Ad26.COV2.S vaccine versus placebo. The receptor source for this set is a person aged 18-60 years who received the Ad26.COV2.S COVID-19 vaccine or a placebo. CDR3s include the opening cysteine and the closing phenylalanine or tryptophan. The D gene is left open where the match is weak. Some rows mark clone size as missing; the rest say once, few, many or name a class of expanded clone.

D gene	clone size	J gene	V gene	CDR3 DNA	CDR3 protein
TRBD2	NA	TRBJ2-3	TRBV18	TGTGCCAGCTCACTCGGGACTAGCCTGCCCATGGATACGCAGTATTTT	CASSLGTSLPMDTQYF
TRBD1	NA	TRBJ2-7	TRBV28	TGTGCCAGCAGTGGGCACGGGACAGGGAACTACGAGCAGTACTTC	CASSGHGTGNYEQYF
NA	NA	TRBJ2-7	TRBV19	TGTGCCAGTAGTATCAGCGACCAAGCCGAGCAGTACTTC	CASSISDQAEQYF
NA	NA	TRBJ2-7	TRBV18	TGTGCCAGCTCACCGACAGGTTCCTACGAGCAGTACTTC	CASSPTGSYEQYF
NA	NA	TRBJ2-7	TRBV9	TGTGCCAGCAGCGCGGGGGGGACAGGCCCCTACGAGCAGTACTTC	CASSAGGTGPYEQYF
TRBD1	NA	TRBJ2-1	TRBV12-5	TGTCCGACAGGGCCTAGCTCCTACAATGAGCAGTTCTTC	CPTGPSSYNEQFF
NA	NA	TRBJ2-7	TRBV6-5	TGTGCCAGCAGTTACAGGGGGTACGAGCAGTACTTC	CASSYRGYEQYF
NA	NA	TRBJ1-5	TRBV7-2	TGTGCCAGCAGCTTAGAGGTTGGCAATCAGCCCCAGCATTTT	CASSLEVGNQPQHF
NA	NA	TRBJ1-4	TRBV28	TGTGCCAGCAGCCTCAGGCAAGCAACTAATGAAAAACTGTTTTTT	CASSLRQATNEKLFF
NA	NA	TRBJ1-6	TRBV3-1/TRBV3-2	TGTGCCAGCAGCCCCCTTATCGGGGGTGGGTCACCCCTCCACTTT	CASSPLIGGGSPLHF
NA	NA	TRBJ2-3	TRBV19	TGTGCCAGTAAGGTCAGGGGCGCAGATACGCAGTATTTT	CASKVRGADTQYF
TRBD2	NA	TRBJ2-5	TRBV3-1/TRBV3-2	TGTGCCAGCAGCCAGTGGACTAGCGGGGGGAAAGAGACCCAGTACTTC	CASSQWTSGGKETQYF
TRBD2	once	TRBJ2-1	TRBV19	TGTGCCACTCAGCGGGGGGGCAATAATGAGCAGTTCTTC	CATQRGGNNEQFF
TRBD1	NA	TRBJ2-2	TRBV6-5	TGTGCCAGCAGCAACCGGGACAGGGGGACCGGGGAGCTGTTTTTT	CASSNRDRGTGELFF
NA	NA	TRBJ1-5	TRBV11-2	TGTGCCAGCAGCTTAGATCGGACGTGGGTGTTAGTACTGCCCCAGCATTTT	CASSLDRTWVLVLPQHF
TRBD1	NA	TRBJ2-2	TRBV2	TGTGCCAGCAGTGTATTGGGCCAGGGGGACGGGGAGCTGTTTTTT	CASSVLGQGDGELFF
NA	NA	TRBJ1-1	TRBV11-2	TGTGCCAGCAGCTCAGGGGTGATGGGAGCTTTCTTT	CASSSGVMGAFF
TRBD2	NA	TRBJ2-5	TRBV10-1	TGCGCCAGCAGTGATGGACTAGCGGGAGGGACCCAGTACTTC	CASSDGLAGGTQYF
NA	NA	TRBJ2-1	TRBV2	TGTGCCAGCACCATAGGGAGAGCCTCCTACAATGAGCAGTTCTTC	CASTIGRASYNEQFF
NA	NA	TRBJ2-2	TRBV11-3	TGTGCCAGCAGCCCCCAGGGCAGGGAGGACACCGGGGAGCTGTTTTTT	CASSPQGREDTGELFF
NA	NA	TRBJ2-2	TRBV9	TGTGCCAGCAGCCCGAGTACACCAGCGAACACCGGGGAGCTGTTTTTT	CASSPSTPANTGELFF
NA	NA	TRBJ2-7	TRBV3-1/TRBV3-2	TGTGCCAGCAGGTCTACAGGATCGATTTGGTACGAGCAGTACTTC	CASRSTGSIWYEQYF
TRBD1	NA	TRBJ2-1	TRBV5-4	TGTGCCAGCAGACCGGACAGGGGAACCGATGAGCAGTTCTTC	CASRPDRGTDEQFF
TRBD2	NA	TRBJ2-1	TRBV28	TGTGCCAGCAGTTTAAGACTAGCGGGAGTGGTGAGCTCCTACAATGAGCAGTTCTTC	CASSLRLAGVVSSYNEQFF
NA	NA	TRBJ2-1	TRBV18	TGTGCCAGCTCGGGTCAGGGTTACTCCTACAATGAGCAGTTCTTC	CASSGQGYSYNEQFF
NA	NA	TRBJ2-7	TRBV28	TGTGCCAGCAGTCTACCAGGGGGGGGGCTAAGGTTCAACGAGCAGTACTTC	CASSLPGGGLRFNEQYF
TRBD1	NA	TRBJ1-4	TRBV3-1/TRBV3-2	TGTGCCAGCAGCCCCCGGGACAGGAATGAAAAACTGTTTTTT	CASSPRDRNEKLFF
TRBD1	once	TRBJ1-6	TRBV19	TGTGCCAGTAGTATCGGTCGGGGACAGAATAATTCACCCCTCCACTTT	CASSIGRGQNNSPLHF
NA	NA	TRBJ2-1	TRBV14	TGTGCCAGCAGCATTCGAGGAGAAGAGTTCTTC	CASSIRGEEFF